This T cell receptor beta chain was observed in a study of PD-1 blockade in classical Hodgkin lymphoma. Findings and limits, study-wide: Repertoire differences have undefined causes, possibly disease activity or prior therapy.

Stated time point: newly diagnosed, previously untreated cHL patient sample. Researchers used magnetic negative selection to pull out pure CD4+ T cells from thawed PBMCs. The authors compared against newly diagnosed, untreated classical Hodgkin lymphoma PBMCs. The table lists this clone with a count of one. The antigen is not known. Clones were read by immunoSEQ multiplex PCR, and TCRdb kept only the in-frame ones, dropping some. The sample holds more than 30,000 clones, 88% seen once. Sequencing was performed on CD4+ T cells from blood. This receptor was obtained from a human donor with classical Hodgkin lymphoma.

CDR3 in DNA: TGTGCCAGCAGCTTGCAACCCCCCGGGAGGGAAGAAGGGCAGTACTTC. Translated, it gives CASSLQPPGREEGQYF. V gene TRBV5-4 combines with J gene TRBJ2-7; TRBD2 matches 8 bases. Trimming at V came to 1 base and at J to 9 bases, leaving 15 bases not matched to a gene. The CDR3 loop spans 16 amino acids. Germline lookup yields CDR1 SGHNT and CDR2 YYREEE (reference sequence).